This TCR beta chain was sequenced during a study of identical twins. CDR3 length equals 13 residues. The germline CDR1 and CDR2 sequences are MGHDK and SYGVNS. V lost 9 bases, J lost 2 bases, and 4 bases stayed unmatched. Each CDR3 protein is one row after TCRdb ran MiXCR on the 5' RACE reads. The table records about 530,000 distinct CDR3 sequences, 20% to 25% of them present only once. Study outcomes and limitations: Out-of-frame TCR alpha sharing in monozygotic twins exceeded recombination model predictions. The authors noted that invariant MAIT and iNKT cells could partly confound zero-insertion analyses. Fewer insertions marked abundant cord blood beta clonotypes; young adult naive trended weakly, memory not at all.

This clonotype was counted only a few times. As yet, its antigen is unknown. These data are also associated with another study on yellow fever vaccine responses in identical twins. That source notes: Reportedly, twins' vaccine T cell responses looked partly convergent and partly personalized.

The chain links TRBV25-1 to TRBJ1-5; 7 bases match TRBD1. This sequence was found in a woman aged 18 to 35 in good health. Material for sequencing was CD4+ T cells sorted from blood. CDR3 in amino acids: CASTGVGNQPQHF. In DNA form, the CDR3 reads TGTGCCAGTACAGGGGTGGGCAATCAGCCCCAGCATTTT.